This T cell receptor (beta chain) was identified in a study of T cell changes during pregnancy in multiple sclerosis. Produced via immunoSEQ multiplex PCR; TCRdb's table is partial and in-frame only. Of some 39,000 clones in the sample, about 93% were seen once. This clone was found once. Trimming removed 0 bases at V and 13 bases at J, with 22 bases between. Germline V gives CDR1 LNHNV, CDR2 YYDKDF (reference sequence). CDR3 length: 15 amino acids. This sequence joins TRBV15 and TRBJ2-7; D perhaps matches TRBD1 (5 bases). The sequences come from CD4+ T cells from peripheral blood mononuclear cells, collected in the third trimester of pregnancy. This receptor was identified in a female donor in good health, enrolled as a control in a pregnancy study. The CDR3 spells CATSRDLPSQGSKYF. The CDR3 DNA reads TGTGCCACCAGCAGAGATTTGCCCTCTCAGGGAAGCAAATACTTC. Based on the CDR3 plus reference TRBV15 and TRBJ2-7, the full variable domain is DAMVIQNPRYQVTQFGKPVTLSCSQTLNHNVMYWYQQKSSQAPKLLFHYYDKDFNNEADTPDNFQSRRPNTSFCFLDIRSPGLGDTAMYLCATSRDLPSQGSKYFGPGTRLTVT.